One T cell receptor beta chain is described in this entry. There is no known antigen for this receptor. Nothing much larger sits one base from this clone, and base qualities are not available. Patients underwent resection in Japan or China between about 2013 and 2017. Two lung cancer pathologists independently confirmed the histologic diagnosis of each case on H&E slides. Premalignant or tumor cells were enriched for nucleic acid extraction by macro-dissection performed after pathologic assessment. The AllPrep DNA/RNA FFPE Kit was used to isolate DNA from FFPE tissue. The source of the sample is a study of immune evolution from preneoplasia to lung adenocarcinoma (dated by TCRdb to the early 2020s). At the level of the whole study: HLA loss of heterozygosity was found in more than 5.5% of AIS, around 14% of MIA and 30% to 40% of ADC lesions, and in no AAH lesions. According to the study, some 97 samples were used for TCR sequencing. The sample size depended on which specimens were available, not on a prior power calculation. The study profiled immune contexture across lung adenocarcinoma precursors and invasive adenocarcinoma using immune gene expression, TCR sequencing and multiplex immunofluorescence. TCR sequencing data were obtained from about 49 patients. A total of roughly 51 patients with pulmonary nodules who underwent surgical resection were included in the overall cohort. Resected precursor lesions (AAH, AIS, MIA) and invasive adenocarcinomas were compared against paired morphologically normal lung tissue. POLYSOLVER was used to infer Class I HLA alleles from exome data, while LOHHLA was used to detect allele-specific HLA loss. The immune data were integrated with whole exome sequencing and methylation data from the same cohort of nodules.

Using the immunoSEQ hsTCRbeta Kit, TCR beta CDR3 regions were sequenced from DNA. As for how the authors treated the data: TCR sequencing data were analysed with the ImmunoSEQ Analyzer. T cell clonality was calculated on productive rearrangements as 1 minus Pielou's evenness. To measure T cell diversity, the inverse Simpson index was applied to productive templates. T cell density was defined as TCR beta template counts normalized to usable DNA, with usable DNA estimated by amplification and sequencing of housekeeping genes. TCR metrics were compared across histologic stages using two-sided Kruskal-Wallis tests. The clones in this table, taken by TCRdb from immuneACCESS, are in-frame only. Not every clone is retained; where verified, under half of the shortfall comes from an unresolved V gene, and the cause of the rest is unknown. V and J calls and clone size are copied from that table; D and trimming were computed from the DNA. This sample holds under 5,500 clones; 87% were observed only once. The ten biggest clones cover about 3.7% of the sample.

What the research found in general, with its limitations: Compared with EGFR-mutant or double wild-type lesions, KRAS-mutant nodules had the highest T cell clonality. Because every patient came from Japan and China, how well the results apply to Western populations was uncertain. Top T cell clone frequencies were highest in normal lung and appeared to decrease progressively from AAH through AIS, MIA and invasive adenocarcinoma. Clonality was highest in normal lung, while later-stage lesions appeared to show lower clonality but higher T cell density and diversity. The findings reflected association rather than direct causation, and larger cohorts with long-term follow-up and longitudinal biopsies were considered necessary.

The junction carries 19 bases between V and J, which are trimmed by 4 bases and 0 bases respectively. The CDR3, cysteine through phenylalanine, is 16 amino acids long. The DNA shown is the 48-base CDR3, in frame from base 1. The CDR1 and CDR2 encoded by the germline V gene (reference sequence) are GTSNPN and SVGIG. The rearrangement combines TRBV30 with TRBJ2-7; the D gene is possibly TRBD1, with 5 bases matching. This sequence was found in a person between 45 and 65 years old with lung adenocarcinoma. The material sequenced was FFPE invasive lung adenocarcinoma tissue. Reading the label with the study, this specimen's cell subset or site is: frankly invasive lung adenocarcinoma (ADC). The CDR3 protein: CAWTRPGQGPSYEQYF. The DNA reads TGTGCCTGGACAAGGCCAGGGCAGGGCCCCTCCTACGAGCAGTACTTC.